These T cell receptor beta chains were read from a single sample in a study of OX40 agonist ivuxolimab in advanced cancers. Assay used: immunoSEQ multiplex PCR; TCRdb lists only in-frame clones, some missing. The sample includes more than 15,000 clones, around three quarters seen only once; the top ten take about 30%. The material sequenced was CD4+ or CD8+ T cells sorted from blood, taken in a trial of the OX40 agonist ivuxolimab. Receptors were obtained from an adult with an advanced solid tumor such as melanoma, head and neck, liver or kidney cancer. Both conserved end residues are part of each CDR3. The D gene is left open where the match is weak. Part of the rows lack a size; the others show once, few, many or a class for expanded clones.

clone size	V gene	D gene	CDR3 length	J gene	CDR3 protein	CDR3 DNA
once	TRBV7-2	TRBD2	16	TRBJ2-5	CASRTFSGGARETQYF	TGTGCCAGCAGGACATTTAGCGGGGGGGCCAGGGAGACCCAGTACTTC
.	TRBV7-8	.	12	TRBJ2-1	CASSLASNEQFF	TGTGCCAGCAGCTTAGCATCCAATGAGCAGTTCTTC
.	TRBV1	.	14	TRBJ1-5	CTSSQVWQNQPQHF	TGCACCAGCAGCCAAGTTTGGCAGAATCAGCCCCAGCATTTT
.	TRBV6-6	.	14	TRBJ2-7	CASSYQIGTYEQYF	TGTGCCAGCAGTTACCAGATAGGCACCTACGAGCAGTACTTC
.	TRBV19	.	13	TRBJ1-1	CASSYGTNTEAFF	TGTGCCAGTAGTTACGGGACGAACACTGAAGCTTTCTTT
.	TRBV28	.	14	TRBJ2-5	CASSSTTFQETQYF	TGTGCCAGCAGTTCTACGACATTCCAAGAGACCCAGTACTTC
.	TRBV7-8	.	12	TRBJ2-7	CASSSGTYEQYF	TGTGCCAGCAGCTCCGGGACTTACGAGCAGTACTTC
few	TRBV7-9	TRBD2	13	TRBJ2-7	CASSQGLAYEQYF	TGTGCCAGCAGCCAGGGACTAGCTTACGAGCAGTACTTC
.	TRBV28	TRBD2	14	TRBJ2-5	CASSLREHQETQYF	TGTGCCAGCAGTTTGCGGGAGCACCAAGAGACCCAGTACTTC
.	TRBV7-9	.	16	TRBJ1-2	CASSSHAAFEGYGYTF	TGTGCCAGCAGCTCCCATGCAGCCTTCGAGGGTTATGGCTACACCTTC
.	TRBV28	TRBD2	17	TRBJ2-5	CASSFLLAGGGRETQYF	TGTGCCAGCAGTTTCCTCCTAGCGGGAGGGGGGAGAGAGACCCAGTACTTC
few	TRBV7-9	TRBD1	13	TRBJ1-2	CASSWGQIYGYTF	TGTGCCAGCAGCTGGGGACAGATCTATGGCTACACCTTC
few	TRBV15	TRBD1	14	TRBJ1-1	CATSSERWGQKTFF	TGTGCCACCAGCAGCGAAAGGTGGGGACAGAAAACTTTCTTT
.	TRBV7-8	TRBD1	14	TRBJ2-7	CASSPPGQDYEQYF	TGTGCCAGCAGCCCACCGGGACAGGACTACGAGCAGTACTTC
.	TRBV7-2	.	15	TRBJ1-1	CASSLITGFGTEAFF	TGTGCCAGCAGCTTAATCACGGGTTTTGGCACTGAAGCTTTCTTT
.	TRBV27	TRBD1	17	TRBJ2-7	CASSLSGQGVGTYEQYF	TGTGCCAGCAGTTTATCTGGGCAGGGGGTAGGAACCTACGAGCAGTACTTC
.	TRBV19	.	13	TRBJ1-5	CASSSFQDQPQHF	TGTGCCAGTAGTAGTTTTCAGGATCAGCCCCAGCATTTT
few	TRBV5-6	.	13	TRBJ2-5	CASSFGDSETQYF	TGTGCCAGCAGCTTTGGGGATTCAGAGACCCAGTACTTC
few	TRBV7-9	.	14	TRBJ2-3	CASRGAELTDTQYF	TGTGCCAGCAGGGGAGCGGAATTAACAGATACGCAGTATTTT
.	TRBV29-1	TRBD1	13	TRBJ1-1	CSVDRGANTEAFF	TGCAGCGTCGACAGGGGAGCGAACACTGAAGCTTTCTTT
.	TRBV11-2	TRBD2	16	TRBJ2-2	CASSLGLAGVAGELFF	TGTGCCAGCAGCTTGGGACTAGCGGGAGTTGCCGGGGAGCTGTTTTTT
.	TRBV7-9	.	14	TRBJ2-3	CASSPGPGADTQYF	TGTGCCAGCAGCCCCGGACCCGGGGCGGATACGCAGTATTTT
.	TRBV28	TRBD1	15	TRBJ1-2	CASRTRTGGSYGYTF	TGTGCCAGTAGGACTAGGACAGGGGGGAGCTATGGCTACACCTTC
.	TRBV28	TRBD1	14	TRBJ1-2	CASSSGTVSEGYTF	TGTGCCAGCAGTTCCGGGACAGTCTCTGAGGGCTACACCTTC
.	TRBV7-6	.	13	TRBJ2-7	CASSSDTSREQYF	TGTGCCAGCAGCTCGGACACCAGTCGCGAGCAGTACTTC
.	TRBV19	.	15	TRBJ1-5	CASSIGQGSNQPQHF	TGTGCCAGTAGTATAGGGCAGGGGTCCAATCAGCCCCAGCATTTT
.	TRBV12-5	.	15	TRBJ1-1	CASGLGAGRETEAFF	TGTGCTAGTGGTTTGGGTGCGGGAAGAGAGACTGAAGCTTTCTTT
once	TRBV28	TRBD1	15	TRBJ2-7	CASSLGRTGHYEQYF	TGTGCCAGCAGTTTAGGAAGGACAGGGCACTACGAGCAGTACTTC
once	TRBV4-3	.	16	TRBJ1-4	CASSQDAGAPNEKLFF	TGCGCCAGCAGCCAAGACGCAGGGGCTCCTAATGAAAAACTGTTTTTT
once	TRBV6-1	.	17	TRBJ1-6	CASSEGQGIWNNSPLHF	TGTGCCAGCAGTGAAGGGCAGGGCATTTGGAATAATTCACCCCTCCACTTT
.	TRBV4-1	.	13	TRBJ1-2	CASSQGSASGYTF	TGCGCCAGCAGCCAAGGGTCAGCAAGTGGCTACACCTTC
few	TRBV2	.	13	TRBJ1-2	CASSPTENYGYTF	TGTGCCAGCAGTCCGACGGAGAACTATGGCTACACCTTC
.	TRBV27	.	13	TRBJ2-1	CASSPSEGDEQFF	TGTGCCAGCAGCCCATCTGAGGGTGATGAGCAGTTCTTC
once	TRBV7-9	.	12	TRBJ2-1	CASSLAVVEQFF	TGTGCCAGCAGCTTAGCCGTGGTTGAGCAGTTCTTC
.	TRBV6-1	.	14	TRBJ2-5	CASSELYYQETQYF	TGTGCCAGCAGTGAATTGTACTACCAAGAGACCCAGTACTTC
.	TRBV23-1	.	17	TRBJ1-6	CASSQSRERPYNSPLHF	TGCGCCAGCAGTCAAAGCAGGGAGCGGCCTTATAATTCACCCCTCCACTTT
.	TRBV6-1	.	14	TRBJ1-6	CASSDALLATPLHF	TGTGCCAGCAGTGATGCCCTCTTGGCGACACCCCTCCACTTT
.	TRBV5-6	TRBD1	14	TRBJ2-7	CASSLVQGAYEQYF	TGTGCCAGCAGCTTGGTGCAGGGGGCCTACGAGCAGTACTTC
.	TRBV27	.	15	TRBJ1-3	CASSSDSSPGNTIYF	TGTGCCAGCAGCTCAGACAGCTCGCCTGGAAACACCATATATTTT
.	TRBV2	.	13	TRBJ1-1	CASSDGLNTEAFF	TGTGCCAGCAGTGACGGATTGAACACTGAAGCTTTCTTT
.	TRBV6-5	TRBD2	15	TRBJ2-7	CASSPETSGSNEQYF	TGTGCCAGCAGTCCCGAGACTAGCGGGAGTAACGAGCAGTACTTC
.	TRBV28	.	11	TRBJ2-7	CATGTVYEQYF	TGTGCCACAGGGACCGTCTACGAGCAGTACTTC
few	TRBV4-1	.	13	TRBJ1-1	CASSHVGRTEAFF	TGCGCCAGCAGCCATGTGGGGCGCACTGAAGCTTTCTTT
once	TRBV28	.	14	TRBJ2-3	CASSYGSLGDTQYF	TGTGCCAGCAGTTATGGGAGTTTGGGAGATACGCAGTATTTT
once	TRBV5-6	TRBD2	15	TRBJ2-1	CASSPTSGSYNEQFF	TGTGCCAGCAGCCCGACTAGCGGCTCCTACAATGAGCAGTTCTTC
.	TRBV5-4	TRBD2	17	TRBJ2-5	CASSPIAGEGFGETQYF	TGTGCCAGCAGCCCCATAGCGGGAGAGGGGTTCGGGGAGACCCAGTACTTC
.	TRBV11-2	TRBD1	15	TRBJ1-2	CASSFTDRGEYGYTF	TGTGCCAGCAGCTTCACAGACAGGGGCGAATATGGCTACACCTTC
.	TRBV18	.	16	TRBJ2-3	CASSPSGDPGADTQYF	TGTGCCAGCTCACCATCAGGAGACCCAGGGGCAGATACGCAGTATTTT
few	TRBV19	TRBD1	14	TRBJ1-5	CASGQGYSNQPQHF	TGTGCCAGTGGACAGGGCTATAGCAATCAGCCCCAGCATTTT
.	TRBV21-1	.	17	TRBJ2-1	CASSKARAGTEANEQFF	TGTGCCAGCAGCAAAGCGAGGGCCGGGACAGAGGCCAATGAGCAGTTCTTC
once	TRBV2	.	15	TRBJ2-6	CASSEGASGANVLTF	TGTGCCAGCAGTGAAGGCGCCTCTGGGGCCAACGTCCTGACTTTC
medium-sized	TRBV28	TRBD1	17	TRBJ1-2	CASSFLGTGPRDYGYTF	TGTGCCAGCAGTTTCCTCGGGACAGGGCCGAGGGACTATGGCTACACCTTC
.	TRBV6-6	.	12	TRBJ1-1	CASSYQGPEAFF	TGTGCCAGCAGTTACCAGGGGCCTGAAGCTTTCTTT
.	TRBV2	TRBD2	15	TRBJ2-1	CASTPAGGRWSEQFF	TGTGCCAGCACCCCAGCGGGAGGGAGGTGGAGTGAGCAGTTCTTC
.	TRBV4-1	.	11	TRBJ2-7	CASSSGYEQYF	TGCGCCAGCAGCTCTGGTTACGAGCAGTACTTC
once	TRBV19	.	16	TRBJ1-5	CASSPHPSGDNQPQHF	TGTGCCAGTAGTCCTCACCCGAGCGGGGATAATCAGCCCCAGCATTTT
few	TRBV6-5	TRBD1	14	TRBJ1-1	CASSYGTGDTEAFF	TGTGCCAGCAGTTACGGGACAGGGGACACTGAAGCTTTCTTT